The 13 T cell receptor beta chains given below trace back to one sample, sequenced in a study of CD8 T cells in ankylosing spondylitis. TCRdb fed the 5' RACE reads into MiXCR, producing one record per CDR3 protein. Of under 200,000 distinct CDR3 sequences detected, 9.5% to 13% appear once; the ten largest clones hold just under 30%. Sequencing input: blood, either unsorted or a sorted T cell fraction (not recorded which). The receptors were gathered from a male donor with ankylosing spondylitis or in good health (not recorded which).

This clonotype was seen ten or more times. The chain employs TRBV7-6 and TRBJ1-1, with 7 bases lining up with TRBD1. V shed 1 base, J shed 8 bases, and the junction held 7 bases outside the gene matches. The CDR3 sequence is 14 residues long. Germline V gives CDR1 SGHVS, CDR2 FNYEAQ. The CDR3 region has the DNA TGTGCCAGCAGCTTAGGACAGGGAGGTGAGGAAGCTTTCTTT. Amino acids: CASSLGQGGEEAFF.

This chain joins TRBV7-9 and TRBJ2-5; D is possibly TRBD2 (5 bases). Per germline, CDR1 SEHNR and CDR2 FQNEAQ (reference sequence). The CDR3 loop spans 15 amino acids. Trimming took off 3 bases at V and 0 bases at J, with 11 bases between the two ends. CDR3 sequence (DNA): TGTGCCAGCAGCTTGATCGGACTGAACCAAGAGACCCAGTACTTC. Amino acid sequence: CASSLIGLNQETQYF.

The gene calls are TRBV5-6 and TRBJ2-1; the match to TRBD1 covers 10 bases. Germline loops: CDR1 SGHDT, CDR2 YYEEEE. The V gene end was trimmed by 1 base and the J gene end by 2 bases; junction bases not matched to a gene: 3. CDR3 length: 16 residues. The CDR3 region is CASSLTTGGAYNEQFF. Written as DNA, the CDR3 is TGTGCCAGCAGCTTGACGACAGGGGGCGCCTACAATGAGCAGTTCTTC.

The sample holds many counts of this clonotype. The CDR3, as DNA: TGTGCCACCAGCAGAGATCGGCTAGCGGCCGGGGAGCTGTTTTTT. Protein sequence: CATSRDRLAAGELFF. The chain couples TRBV15 to TRBJ2-2, with 7 bases matching TRBD2. With 0 bases clipped from V and 6 bases from J, the junction kept 4 bases outside the gene matches. The CDR3 totals 15 residues. Germline CDR1 LNHNV, CDR2 YYDKDF (reference sequence).

The chain links TRBV7-8 to TRBJ1-3; no definite D call. Between the trimmed V and J ends, which lost 0 bases and 2 bases, there was a span of 8 bases. Germline CDR1 is SGHVS and CDR2 is FQNEAQ. CDR3 length equals 15 residues. The CDR3 DNA is TGTGCCAGCAGCTTAGCGAAGGGTCCTGGAAACACCATATATTTT. Residues: CASSLAKGPGNTIYF.

In its sample, this clonotype was seen a few times. V gene TRBV6-6 combines with J gene TRBJ2-7; no definite D call. The CDR3 runs 13 residues. Germline V CDR1 and CDR2: MNHNY, SVGAGI (reference sequence). Trimming left V 8 bases short and J 2 bases short, with 13 bases between. The CDR3 bases are TGTGCCAGCTCTAGTCAGTCGCCCTACGAGCAGTACTTC. Translating it yields CASSSQSPYEQYF.

This sequence joins TRBV6-6 and TRBJ2-1, with D possibly matching TRBD1 (6 bases). CDR1 MNHNY and CDR2 SVGAGI come from the germline V gene (reference sequence). The CDR3 contains 13 residues. The ends were cut back, 6 bases at V and 4 bases at J, with 10 bases in the middle. In nucleotides, the CDR3 is TGTGCCAGCAGCAAGACAGGTTACAATGAGCAGTTCTTC. Amino acids: CASSKTGYNEQFF.

This clonotype was observed at least ten times. The genes are TRBV5-1 and TRBJ2-4, with unresolved D. The ends were cut back, 0 bases at V and 2 bases at J, with 12 bases in the middle. Per germline, CDR1 SGHRS and CDR2 YFSETQ. The CDR3 totals 16 residues. CDR3 nucleotide sequence: TGCGCCAGCAGCTTGGGGTTTGGGGAACCCAAAAACATTCAGTACTTC. Amino acids: CASSLGFGEPKNIQYF. Filled out from reference TRBV5-1 and TRBJ2-4, the complete variable domain reads KAGVTQTPRYLIKTRGQQVTLSCSPISGHRSVSWYQQTPGQGLQFLFEYFSETQRNKGNFPGRFSGRQFSNSRSEMNVSTLELGDSALYLCASSLGFGEPKNIQYFGAGTRLSVL.

Ten or more counts support this clonotype. This sequence joins TRBV6-6 and TRBJ2-1; maybe TRBD1 (5 bases). The CDR3 totals 13 residues. Germline values: CDR1 MNHNY, CDR2 SVGAGI (reference sequence). Trimming took 6 bases from V and 4 from J, leaving 10 bases between them. CDR3 nucleotide sequence: TGTGCCAGCAGAGAAAACAGGTACAATGAGCAGTTCTTC. Encoded protein: CASRENRYNEQFF.

This clonotype came up once. The chain recombines TRBV7-8 with TRBJ2-6; 12 bases are shared with TRBD2. Germline V gene data show CDR1 as SGHVS and CDR2 as FQNEAQ. Losses at the gene ends were 5 bases for V and 3 bases for J; bases not matched to a gene: 14. The CDR3 totals 20 residues. The CDR3 is CASSISRLAGDLRGANVLTF. The CDR3 DNA reads as TGTGCCAGCAGCATCTCGAGACTAGCGGGAGATTTGCGTGGGGCCAACGTCCTGACTTTC.

The V and J genes are TRBV5-1 and TRBJ2-3; TRBD1 agrees at 7 bases. V lost 4 bases, J lost 12 bases, and 5 bases stayed unmatched. Looked up from germline, CDR1 is SGHRS and CDR2 is YFSETQ. This CDR3 is 11 amino acids long. CDR3: CASSRQGPQYF. The CDR3 region has the DNA TGCGCCAGCAGCCGACAGGGTCCCCAGTATTTT.

This chain links TRBV20-1 with TRBJ1-1, with D maybe TRBD1 (6 bases). Germline V gives CDR1 DFQATT, CDR2 SNEGSKA (reference sequence). The CDR3 is made up of 16 amino acids. Trimming left V 6 bases short and J 0 bases short, with 20 bases between. The CDR3 is CSASLPGTFLNTEAFF. In nucleotides, the CDR3 is TGCAGTGCCTCTCTTCCCGGGACATTTCTGAACACTGAAGCTTTCTTT.

Many counts were recorded for this clonotype. This chain links TRBV4-3 with TRBJ1-2, with 10 bases matching TRBD1. This CDR3 contains 17 residues. CDR1 LGHNA and CDR2 YSLEER come from the germline V gene. V lost 4 bases, J lost 8 bases, and 16 bases stayed unmatched. CDR3 DNA sequence: TGCGCCAGCAGCCCCCAAATTGAACCGGGACAGGGGTCCGGCTACACCTTC. Protein: CASSPQIEPGQGSGYTF.